The clone carrying this T cell receptor beta chain occurred a few times. The antigen is unknown. This specimen comes from a study of OX40 agonist ivuxolimab in advanced cancers. Study-wide context: Partial responses occurred in Three dose-escalation patients, one with hepatocellular carcinoma and two with cutaneous melanoma.

V lost 6 bases to trimming and J lost 0 bases, with 12 bases between them. The germline gives CDR1 MDHEN, CDR2 SYDVKM. The CDR3 has 14 amino acids. Collection of blood occurred at baseline, at cycle 4 day 1, and at cycle 7 day 1. Produced via immunoSEQ multiplex PCR; TCRdb's table is partial and in-frame only. The data contain tens of thousands of clones, around 85% of them singletons. Findings of the study overall: Among T cells, CD8+ cells averaged more expanded clones than CD4+ cells.

The starting material was CD4+ or CD8+ T cells sorted from blood, obtained in a trial of the OX40 agonist ivuxolimab. The receptor was isolated from an adult with an advanced solid tumor such as melanoma, head and neck, liver or kidney cancer. The J gene is TRBJ2-7, the V gene TRBV28, with a weak D call TRBD1 (6 bases). CDR3 residues: CASRSTGTSYEQYF. DNA of the CDR3: TGTGCCAGCAGGTCCACAGGGACCTCCTACGAGCAGTACTTC.